This is a list of T cell receptor beta chains from one sample in a study of T-cell memory formation after mild COVID-19. From the 5' RACE reads, TCRdb called clonotypes with MiXCR, one entry per CDR3 protein. The data contain approximately 250,000 distinct CDR3 sequences, roughly a sixth of them singletons. The material sequenced was PBMCs or a T cell subset sorted from them (not recorded which). Receptor source: a man between 18 and 35 years old who had mild COVID-19 (a few samples of this study predate the infection). Cell type and time point are not known. The CDR3 runs from the conserved cysteine through the conserved F or W.

v_gene,j_gene,CDR3aa
TRBV7-2,TRBJ2-5,CASTQSLSETQYF
TRBV6-5,TRBJ1-4,CASRAGVEEKLFF
TRBV20-1,TRBJ2-3,CSAKLTSGGTDTQYF
TRBV29-1,TRBJ2-5,CSAPGTGKWSSQETQYF
TRBV6-5,TRBJ2-1,CASSYSLQGMDEQFF
TRBV5-1,TRBJ2-1,CASSFRGSEQFF
TRBV5-1,TRBJ2-7,CASSSGYEQYF
TRBV10-3,TRBJ2-7,CAISESSYEQYF
TRBV12-3/TRBV12-4,TRBJ2-7,CASRKNYEQYF
TRBV7-2,TRBJ2-7,CASSLTGPDRGSLYEQYF
TRBV15,TRBJ2-3,CATSRDRGTTDTQYF
TRBV30,TRBJ2-7,CAWSRVGQASYEQYF
TRBV3-1,TRBJ1-6,CASSNGRSPLHF
TRBV29-1,TRBJ1-1,CSAGTGHTEAFF
TRBV20-1,TRBJ2-1,CSAKGLAGGNEQFF
TRBV20-1,TRBJ2-3,CSGSGGAGTDTQYF
TRBV18,TRBJ2-2,CASSTRLAGGPDTGELFF
TRBV7-9,TRBJ2-6,CASSFRSSSGANVLTF
TRBV7-9,TRBJ2-1,CASSLPGPNEQFF
TRBV7-9,TRBJ1-2,CASRPRGTGYSRNYGYTF